The 19 T cell receptor beta chains presented below share a single source sample, sequenced in a study of blood T cell repertoires in COVID-19. The table came from immunoSEQ multiplex PCR; TCRdb's copy has only in-frame clones and leaves some out. The table lists roughly 200,000 clones, about 87% of them singletons. Input material: peripheral blood. These TCRs come from a woman under 30 who had recovered from COVID-19.

The J gene is TRBJ1-2, the V gene TRBV7-3, with 9 bases identical to TRBD1. The V segment lost 4 bases and the J segment 8 bases; nucleotides outside the gene matches: 8. The germline V gene has CDR1 SGHTA and CDR2 FQGTGA. The CDR3 length is 14 residues. This CDR3 is CASSSSQGAQGYTF. In nucleotides, the CDR3 is TGTGCCAGCAGCTCCTCACAGGGGGCACAGGGCTACACCTTC.

This chain connects TRBV4-3 to TRBJ1-1; D perhaps matches TRBD1 (6 bases). V lost 0 bases and J lost 5, with 16 bases in between. This CDR3 is 16 amino acids long. Per germline, CDR1 LGHNA and CDR2 YSLEER. CDR3 region: CASSQDGGRGRTEAFF. CDR3 coding DNA: TGCGCCAGCAGCCAAGATGGGGGCAGGGGAAGGACTGAAGCTTTCTTT.

The chain employs TRBV2 and TRBJ1-1; 9 nucleotides align to TRBD1. CDR1 and CDR2 (germline): SNHLY, FYNNEI. Losses at the gene ends were 5 bases for V and 3 bases for J; bases not matched to a gene: 4. The CDR3 is made up of 14 amino acids. CDR3 loop: CASSNRGLDTEAFF. The CDR3, as DNA: TGTGCCAGCAGTAACAGGGGGCTGGACACTGAAGCTTTCTTT.

The CDR3 loop reads CASSPTGAGNTIYF. DNA of the CDR3: TGTGCCAGCAGTCCGACAGGGGCTGGAAACACCATATATTTT. The chain uses TRBV2 and TRBJ1-3, with TRBD1 identical over 8 bases. The CDR3 loop spans 14 amino acids. J lost 2 bases, V lost 5 bases, and 2 bases had no gene match. Germline CDR1 SNHLY, CDR2 FYNNEI.

The genes are TRBV4-1 and TRBJ2-1; possibly TRBD2 for D (6 bases). The V gene lost 3 bases and the J gene lost 4 bases, with 19 bases spanning the gap. The CDR3 is 17 residues long. Germline V lookup: CDR1 MGHRA, CDR2 YSYEKL. The CDR3 reads CASSQGWAAGLYNEQFF. The CDR3 DNA reads as TGCGCCAGCAGCCAGGGCTGGGCGGCGGGGCTTTACAATGAGCAGTTCTTC.

The chain recombines TRBV11-2 with TRBJ2-2; 10 bases fit TRBD2. J lost 7 bases, V lost 5 bases, and 10 bases had no gene match. The germline gives CDR1 SGHAT, CDR2 FQNNGV. The length of the CDR3 is 16 residues. Written as DNA, the CDR3 is TGTGCCAGCAGCCCTACTAGCGGGAAGGGGAACGGGGAGCTGTTTTTT. It specifies CASSPTSGKGNGELFF.

The chain recombines TRBV4-2 with TRBJ2-1; tentatively, D is TRBD2 (6 bases). This CDR3 region has 14 residues. Trimming took 0 bases from V and 10 from J, leaving 13 bases between them. Germline V CDR1 and CDR2: LGHNA, YNFKEQ. The CDR3 nucleotides are TGTGCCAGCAGCCAAGAAGGGCGGACTATCGAGCAGTTCTTC. As protein: CASSQEGRTIEQFF.

V is TRBV18 and J is TRBJ2-5; 8 bases align to TRBD1. J was trimmed by 5 bases and V by 3 bases; bases with no gene match: 8. Per the germline V gene, CDR1 is KGHSH and CDR2 is LQKENI. CDR3 length: 15 residues. In nucleotides, the CDR3 is TGTGCCAGCTCACCGGGACAGGTCCTCCGGGAGACCCAGTACTTC. Translated: CASSPGQVLRETQYF.

The V gene is TRBV7-8, the J gene TRBJ2-7; tentatively, D is TRBD1 (6 bases). Germline values: CDR1 SGHVS, CDR2 FQNEAQ. The CDR3 is 18 amino acids. V was cut by 2 bases and J by 0 bases, with 20 bases left in between. The CDR3 DNA is TGTGCCAGCAGCTTATACGGACCTGGGACACCTCTCTCCTACGAGCAGTACGTC. Residues: CASSLYGPGTPLSYEQYV.

The DNA for the CDR3 is TGTGCCATCAGTGAGCCAGGGGAGGGCTACACCTTC. Protein: CAISEPGEGYTF. The chain joins TRBV10-3 to TRBJ1-2, with D tentatively TRBD1 (6 bases). Germline-derived CDR1 and CDR2 are ENHRY and SYGVKD. Trimming took 2 bases from V and 8 from J, leaving 9 bases between them. This CDR3 has 12 residues.

The rearrangement links TRBV4-3 to TRBJ2-3; D not certain. The CDR3 covers 14 residues. With 2 bases removed from V and 6 bases from J, the gap between germline ends came to 12 bases. Germline V gives CDR1 LGHNA, CDR2 YSLEER. In DNA, the CDR3 is TGCGCCAGCAGCCAATTATCGACTTCGGATACGCAGTATTTT. Residues: CASSQLSTSDTQYF.

The V and J genes are TRBV7-2 and TRBJ1-2, with 7 positions matching TRBD1. This CDR3 contains 14 residues. V lost 5 bases to trimming and J lost 5 bases; unmatched junction nucleotides: 8. Germline CDR1 and CDR2: SGHTA and FQGNSA. The chain's CDR3 is CASSLGTVAYGYTF. The CDR3 DNA sequence: TGTGCCAGCAGCCTCGGGACAGTCGCATATGGCTACACCTTC. Combining the CDR3 with reference TRBV7-2 and TRBJ1-2 gives the whole variable domain GAGVSQSPSNKVTEKGKDVELRCDPISGHTALYWYRQSLGQGLEFLIYFQGNSAPDKSGLPSDRFSAERTGGSVSTLTIQRTQQEDSAVYLCASSLGTVAYGYTFGSGTRLTVV.

The chain joins TRBV19 to TRBJ1-1, with no clear D. In germline, CDR1 is LNHDA, CDR2 SQIVND (reference sequence). V was shortened by 2 bases and J by 13 bases, with 20 bases between the two germline ends. This CDR3 has 14 amino acids. The CDR3 DNA reads as TGTGCCAGTAGTATAAGAGACCATAGAACGGGTGTTTTCTTT. It is translated as CASSIRDHRTGVFF.

The CDR3 DNA follows: TGTGCCAGCAGCGCCTTGACTAGCGGACCTTACAATGAGCAGTTCTTC. Encoded protein: CASSALTSGPYNEQFF. The V gene is TRBV11-2, the J gene TRBJ2-1; TRBD2 aligns across 9 bases. V shed 5 bases and J 4 bases; nucleotides not matched to a gene: 9. Germline CDR1 and CDR2: SGHAT and FQNNGV. The CDR3 totals 16 residues.

Here the CDR3 DNA reads TGTGCCAGCAGTCCCGGAGGGGCGACTCAGCCCCAGCATTTT. Its translation is CASSPGGATQPQHF. The V and J genes are TRBV27 and TRBJ1-5, with D tentatively TRBD1 (5 bases). V was cut by 5 bases and J by 6 bases, with 14 bases left in between. CDR1 and CDR2 from the germline V gene are MNHEY and SMNVEV (reference sequence). The CDR3 is 14 amino acids.

The chain couples TRBV13 to TRBJ2-7; 9 positions match TRBD1. J gave up 4 bases and V 5 bases, and 9 bases lay outside the gene matches. Germline CDR1 reads PRHDT; CDR2 reads FYEKMQ (reference sequence). The CDR3 consists of 15 residues. As DNA, the CDR3 is TGTGCCAGCAGCCCCCGGGGACAGGGATCGTACGAGCAGTACTTC. Protein product: CASSPRGQGSYEQYF.

The rearrangement uses TRBV7-8 and TRBJ2-7, with a tentative D call TRBD1 (5 bases). Trimming shortened V by 3 bases and J by 1 base, and 13 bases separated the two germline ends. The CDR3 has 15 amino acids. The germline V gene encodes CDR1 SGHVS and CDR2 FQNEAQ. Here the CDR3 reads CASSLPPQGSYEQYF. As DNA, the CDR3 is TGTGCCAGCAGCTTGCCGCCGCAGGGTTCCTACGAGCAGTACTTC.

The CDR3 loop is CASSLWVGRGLFF. Here the CDR3 DNA reads TGTGCCAGCAGCTTATGGGTTGGCCGGGGGCTGTTTTTT. The V gene is TRBV7-2, the J gene TRBJ2-2, with D possibly TRBD2 on 5 matching bases. Germline V lookup: CDR1 SGHTA, CDR2 FQGNSA. V lost 2 bases and J lost 13, with 14 bases in between. This CDR3 spans 13 amino acids.

This clone was observed a few times. V is TRBV9 and J is TRBJ2-7; TRBD1 is a possible D gene (5 bases). The CDR3 is 14 residues long. Germline V CDR1 and CDR2: SGDLS, YYNGEE. Trimming left V 3 bases short and J 1 base short, with 11 bases between. The CDR3 is CASSAGRTSYEQYF. The CDR3, as DNA: TGTGCCAGCAGCGCAGGGCGGACGTCCTACGAGCAGTACTTC.